This T cell receptor beta chain was identified during a study of blood T cell repertoires in COVID-19. In the study overall: There were acute and convalescent COVID-19 samples, and they came from the United States, Italy and Spain. Nucleic acid was either cDNA or gDNA, and it came from T cells, B-cell-depleted T cells, or PBMCs.

The CDR3 consists of 14 residues. The ends were cut back, 3 bases at V and 0 bases at J, with 5 bases in the middle. Germline V gene sequence: CDR1 SGHTA, CDR2 FQGNSA. Original data processing: Amplification of reference gene primers was used by the study to estimate nucleated cell counts. This table comes from immunoSEQ multiplex PCR, and its TCRdb copy is limited to in-frame clones, with some not included. V, J and clone size are those of that table, while D and trimming were read from the DNA. The data hold some 190,000 clones, with 60% to 85% observed a single time. The TCR comes from a woman between 50 and 59 years old with active or convalescent COVID-19. This rearrangement joins TRBV7-2 to TRBJ2-2; possible D gene TRBD2, 5 bases. Sample: peripheral blood. The CDR3 is CASSLGANTGELFF. The CDR3 coding sequence is TGTGCCAGCAGCTTGGGAGCGAACACCGGGGAGCTGTTTTTT.